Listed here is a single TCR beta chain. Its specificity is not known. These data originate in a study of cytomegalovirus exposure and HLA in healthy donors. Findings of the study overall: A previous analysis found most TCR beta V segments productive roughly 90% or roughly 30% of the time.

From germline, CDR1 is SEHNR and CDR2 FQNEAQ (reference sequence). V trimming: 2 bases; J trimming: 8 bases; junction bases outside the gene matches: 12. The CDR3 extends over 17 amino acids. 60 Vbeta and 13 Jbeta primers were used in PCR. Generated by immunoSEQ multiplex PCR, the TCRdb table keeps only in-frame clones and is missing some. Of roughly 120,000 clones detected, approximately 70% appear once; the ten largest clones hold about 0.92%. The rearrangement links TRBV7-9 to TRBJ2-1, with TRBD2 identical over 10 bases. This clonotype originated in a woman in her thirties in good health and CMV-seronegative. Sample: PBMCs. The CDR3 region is CASSLRSSGSGEDEQFF. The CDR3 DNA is TGTGCCAGCAGCTTAAGGTCTAGCGGGAGTGGGGAGGATGAGCAGTTCTTC.